This T cell receptor beta chain is drawn from a study of blood T cell repertoires in COVID-19. Looking at the study overall: T cells, B-cell-depleted T cells, or PBMCs provided the cDNA or gDNA that served as material.

Followed longitudinally, the Seattle patients had been enrolled during active infection. Using immunoSEQ multiplex PCR, the repertoire was profiled, and TCRdb retains in-frame clones only, with some absent. The data contain about 360,000 clones, approximately 86% of them singletons. The germline CDR1 and CDR2 sequences are KGHDR and SFDVKD. This CDR3 spans 18 amino acids. Germline trimming cut 3 bases from V and 2 bases from J; bases unmatched to any gene: 9. This chain uses TRBV24-1 with TRBJ2-2; the match to TRBD1 covers 9 bases. This clonotype was sampled from a woman aged 55-70 years with COVID-19, enrolled during active disease. The sequencing input was peripheral blood. The CDR3 DNA reads as TGTGCCACCAGTGATCCGTCCCCGGGACAGGGAAACACCGGGGAGCTGTTTTTT. Translated, it gives CATSDPSPGQGNTGELFF.